This paragraph covers one T cell receptor (beta chain) sequence. Its specificity is unknown. The deep-level immunoSEQ assay was used. Clones were sequenced by immunoSEQ multiplex PCR, and TCRdb holds only the in-frame ones, with some missing. In the table there are fewer than 200,000 clones, 80% to 95% of which are singletons. The CD4+ fraction was divided into a CD45RA+ naive subset and a CD45RA-negative memory subset. This entry belongs to a study of shared clonotypes between healthy human individuals. Points from the study as a whole: Depth was large, yet rarefaction showed that sorted-subset sequencing was incomplete. Naive CD4 clonotypes were shared across a few donors at roughly 4.6%.

Sequences were obtained from naive CD4+ T cells sorted from blood. As for subset: CD45RA+ positively selected. This clonotype was sampled from a young woman in good health.

CDR3 sequence (DNA): TGTGCCAGCAGCAAAGAAGGTAATGCGTACGAGCAGTACTTC. It yields the protein CASSKEGNAYEQYF. V usage is TRBV21-1 and J usage is TRBJ2-5. The end of the DNA fits TRBJ2-7 better, so the J call may be wrong. TRBV21-1 is a pseudogene locus. The CDR3 extends over 14 amino acids.